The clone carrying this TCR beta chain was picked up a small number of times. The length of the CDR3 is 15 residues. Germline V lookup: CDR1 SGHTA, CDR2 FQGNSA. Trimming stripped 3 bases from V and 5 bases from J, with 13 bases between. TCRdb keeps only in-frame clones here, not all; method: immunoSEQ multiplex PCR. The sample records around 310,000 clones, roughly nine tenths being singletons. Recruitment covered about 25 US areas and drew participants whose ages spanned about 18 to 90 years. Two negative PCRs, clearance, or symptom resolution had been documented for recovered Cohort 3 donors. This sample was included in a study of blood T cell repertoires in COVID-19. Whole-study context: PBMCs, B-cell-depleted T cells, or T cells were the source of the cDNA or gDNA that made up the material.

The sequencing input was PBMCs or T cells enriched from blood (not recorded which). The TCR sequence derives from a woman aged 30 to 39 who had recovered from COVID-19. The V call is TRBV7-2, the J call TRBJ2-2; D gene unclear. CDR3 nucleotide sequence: TGTGCCAGCAGCTTCACCGCGTCTGATACCGGGGAGCTGTTTTTT. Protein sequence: CASSFTASDTGELFF. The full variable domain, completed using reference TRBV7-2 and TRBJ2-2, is GAGVSQSPSNKVTEKGKDVELRCDPISGHTALYWYRQSLGQGLEFLIYFQGNSAPDKSGLPSDRFSAERTGGSVSTLTIQRTQQEDSAVYLCASSFTASDTGELFFGEGSRLTVL.